Following are 31 T cell receptor beta chains from one sample sequenced in a study of blood T cell repertoires in COVID-19. This table comes from immunoSEQ multiplex PCR, and its TCRdb copy is limited to in-frame clones, with some not included. Of under 250,000 clones in the sample, 70% to 90% were seen once. The source material was peripheral blood. These receptor sequences come from a man aged 45 to 65 who had recovered from COVID-19.

This clone showed up just once. This chain uses TRBV7-2 with TRBJ2-7; the match to TRBD1 covers 7 bases. Germline CDR1 and CDR2: SGHTA and FQGNSA. The CDR3 runs to 16 residues. The V segment lost 1 base and the J segment 2 bases; nucleotides outside the gene matches: 8. The DNA of the CDR3 is TGTGCCAGCAGCTTAGATTCGACAGGGACCCCCTACGAGCAGTACTTC. Amino acids: CASSLDSTGTPYEQYF.

This chain joins TRBV19 and TRBJ2-3; D is ambiguous. The V gene's germline CDR1 is LNHDA and CDR2 SQIVND (reference sequence). Between the trimmed V and J ends, which lost 6 bases and 0 bases, there was a span of 4 bases. This CDR3 contains 12 residues. The CDR3 loop is CASRQSTDTQYF. The CDR3 nucleotides read TGTGCCAGTAGGCAGAGCACAGATACGCAGTATTTT.

The V call is TRBV7-6, the J call TRBJ2-1; 12 bases align to TRBD2. Germline CDR1 and CDR2: SGHVS and FNYEAQ. This CDR3 spans 20 amino acids. Trimming took 3 bases from V and 1 from J; bases not matched to a gene: 13. CDR3 nucleotide sequence: TGTGCCAGCAGCTTTATAGTTCCAGGACTAGCGGGACATTCCTACAATGAGCAGTTCTTC. Its protein product is CASSFIVPGLAGHSYNEQFF. Drawing the rest from reference TRBV7-6 and TRBJ2-1, the complete variable domain is GAGVSQSPRYKVTKRGQDVALRCDPISGHVSLYWYRQALGQGPEFLTYFNYEAQQDKSGLPNDRFSAERPEGSISTLTIQRTEQRDSAMYRCASSFIVPGLAGHSYNEQFFGPGTRLTVL.

This chain's CDR3 is CASSFHHYEQYF. The CDR3 DNA follows: TGTGCCAGCAGTTTCCATCACTACGAGCAGTACTTC. This chain links TRBV28 with TRBJ2-7; the D is unclear. CDR1 is MDHEN, CDR2 SYDVKM, per germline. Trimming took off 3 bases at V and 3 bases at J, with 6 bases between the two ends. The CDR3 runs to 12 residues.

The chain joins TRBV7-2 to TRBJ2-2, with 14 bases lining up with TRBD2. Germline CDR1 reads SGHTA; CDR2 reads FQGNSA. Unmatched junction bases numbered 5, after V lost 1 base and J lost 7 bases. This CDR3 has 17 residues. CDR3 coding DNA: TGTGCCAGCAGCTTAGATGGGACTAGCGGGAGTTACGGGGAGCTGTTTTTT. Translation: CASSLDGTSGSYGELFF.

V gene TRBV18 combines with J gene TRBJ1-1; D not certain. Trimming stripped 2 bases from V and 3 bases from J, with 10 bases between. Germline CDR1 and CDR2: KGHSH and LQKENI. The CDR3 consists of 14 residues. The CDR3 DNA reads as TGTGCCAGCTCACCATATCCCGGGGACACTGAAGCTTTCTTT. It specifies CASSPYPGDTEAFF.

The chain recombines TRBV27 with TRBJ2-1; D possibly corresponds to TRBD2 (5 bases). Per the germline V gene, CDR1 is MNHEY and CDR2 is SMNVEV (reference sequence). V was pared by 5 bases and J by 5 bases, with 16 bases between. The CDR3 has 15 amino acids. CDR3 region: CASSVLVPRDNEQFF. The DNA of the CDR3 is TGTGCCAGCAGTGTACTAGTTCCACGAGACAATGAGCAGTTCTTC.

V gene TRBV7-2 combines with J gene TRBJ1-2; D may be TRBD1 (5 bases). The CDR3 totals 14 residues. Trimming took off 5 bases at V and 6 bases at J, with 16 bases between the two ends. CDR1 and CDR2 from the germline V gene are SGHTA and FQGNSA. CDR3 loop: CASSRFSGLDGYTF. CDR3 bases: TGTGCCAGCAGCCGGTTTTCAGGGTTGGATGGCTACACCTTC.

The chain combines TRBV11-2 with TRBJ1-5; D remains ambiguous. CDR1 and CDR2 (germline): SGHAT, FQNNGV. Trimming stripped 3 bases from V and 2 bases from J, with 5 bases between. This CDR3 contains 13 residues. The CDR3 is CASSFKRNQPQHF. The DNA of the CDR3 is TGTGCCAGCAGCTTTAAGCGCAATCAGCCCCAGCATTTT. The variable domain in full, with the rest retrieved from reference TRBV11-2 and TRBJ1-5, is EAGVAQSPRYKIIEKRQSVAFWCNPISGHATLYWYQQILGQGPKLLIQFQNNGVVDDSQLPKDRFSAERLKGVDSTLKIQPAKLEDSAVYLCASSFKRNQPQHFGDGTRLSIL.

V is TRBV9 and J is TRBJ2-3, with TRBD1 matching over 8 bases. The junction had 11 bases not matched to a gene; V was cut back by 5 bases and J by 3 bases. Per germline, CDR1 SGDLS and CDR2 YYNGEE. This CDR3 has 16 amino acids. The CDR3 DNA reads TGTGCCAGCAGTGCTTACCCCCGGACAGGGACAGATACGCAGTATTTT. Its translation: CASSAYPRTGTDTQYF.

This clone occurred once. This chain links TRBV19 with TRBJ2-2, with 8 bases matching TRBD2. There are 13 residues in the CDR3. CDR1 and CDR2 (germline): LNHDA, SQIVND (reference sequence). With V trimmed by 7 bases and J by 7 bases, 5 bases remained unmatched. In nucleotides, the CDR3 is TGTGCCAGTACAAACGGGGGGGGCGGGGAGCTGTTTTTT. Its translation: CASTNGGGGELFF. Combining the CDR3 with reference TRBV19 and TRBJ2-2 gives the whole variable domain DGGITQSPKYLFRKEGQNVTLSCEQNLNHDAMYWYRQDPGQGLRLIYYSQIVNDFQKGDIAEGYSVSREKKESFPLTVTSAQKNPTAFYLCASTNGGGGELFFGEGSRLTVL.

The V gene is TRBV27, the J gene TRBJ2-3; 8 nucleotides align to TRBD2. Trimming took 0 bases from V and 2 from J; bases not matched to a gene: 7. The CDR3 length is 17 residues. The V gene's germline CDR1 is MNHEY and CDR2 SMNVEV (reference sequence). The CDR3 spells CASSLSPAGGNTDTQYF. CDR3 nucleotide sequence: TGTGCCAGCAGTTTATCGCCGGCGGGGGGAAACACAGATACGCAGTATTTT.

J is TRBJ2-1 and V is TRBV10-3; 10 bases fit TRBD1. From germline, CDR1 is ENHRY and CDR2 SYGVKD. The CDR3 covers 15 residues. V lost 1 base to trimming and J lost 6 bases; unmatched junction nucleotides: 3. The CDR3 spells CAISEFGQGVNEQFF. CDR3 sequence (DNA): TGTGCCATCAGTGAGTTTGGACAGGGGGTCAATGAGCAGTTCTTC.

This rearrangement joins TRBV7-8 to TRBJ2-5; the D is unclear. The CDR3 runs to 14 residues. V shed 0 bases and J shed 5 bases, with 10 bases lying between them. Germline V gene sequence: CDR1 SGHVS, CDR2 FQNEAQ. The CDR3 DNA reads as TGTGCCAGCAGCTTAGCCTGGGTCGGGGAGACCCAGTACTTC. Protein: CASSLAWVGETQYF. Supplemented by reference TRBV7-8 and TRBJ2-5, the full variable domain reads GAGVSQSPRYKVAKRGQDVALRCDPISGHVSLFWYQQALGQGPEFLTYFQNEAQLDKSGLPSDRFFAERPEGSVSTLKIQRTQQEDSAVYLCASSLAWVGETQYFGPGTRLLVL.

The chain recombines TRBV15 with TRBJ2-1; no definite D call. V lost 5 bases to trimming and J lost 5 bases, with 19 bases between them. The CDR3 is 16 amino acids. The germline CDR1 and CDR2 sequences are LNHNV and YYDKDF (reference sequence). The CDR3 here is CATSASGGSYDNEQFF. In DNA form, the CDR3 reads TGTGCCACCAGCGCATCCGGCGGTAGCTACGACAATGAGCAGTTCTTC.

This chain uses TRBV28 with TRBJ2-7; TRBD2 is a possible D gene (5 bases). The CDR3 consists of 15 residues. Germline loops: CDR1 MDHEN, CDR2 SYDVKM. The V and J ends lost 8 bases and 0 bases respectively, with 17 bases between them. The CDR3 nucleotides read TGTGCCAGCTCCGCCGGAGACACTAGCTCCTACGAGCAGTACTTC. Encoded protein: CASSAGDTSSYEQYF.

The chain uses TRBV7-8 and TRBJ1-4; 8 nucleotides match TRBD1. The CDR3 loop spans 15 amino acids. V shed 2 bases, J shed 5 bases, and the junction held 4 bases outside the gene matches. Germline V gives CDR1 SGHVS, CDR2 FQNEAQ. CDR3 sequence reads: CASSLNRGKNEKLFF. CDR3 nucleotides: TGTGCCAGCAGCTTAAACAGGGGGAAGAATGAAAAACTGTTTTTT.

V usage is TRBV28 and J usage is TRBJ2-7; 7 bases align to TRBD1. The germline V gene has CDR1 MDHEN and CDR2 SYDVKM. V lost 2 bases and J lost 3; bases outside the gene matches: 7. CDR3 size: 15 residues. For the CDR3, the DNA is TGTGCCAGCAGTTTACGGACCGGGACAGACTACGAGCAGTACTTC. Amino acids: CASSLRTGTDYEQYF.

This chain joins TRBV30 and TRBJ1-5; TRBD1 agrees at 8 bases. This CDR3 region has 14 residues. Germline V gene data show CDR1 as GTSNPN and CDR2 as SVGIG (reference sequence). With V trimmed by 3 bases and J by 7 bases, 8 bases remained unmatched. As DNA, the CDR3 is TGTGCCTGGAGAGGGTCTACAGGGGGACAGCCCCAGCATTTT. Translating it yields CAWRGSTGGQPQHF.

CDR3 coding DNA: TGCGCCAGCAGCCTCACTAGCGGGGCCGGCTACGAGCAGTACTTC. This sequence encodes CASSLTSGAGYEQYF. The chain uses TRBV4-1 and TRBJ2-7, with 10 bases that match TRBD2. Germline V CDR1 and CDR2: MGHRA, YSYEKL. This CDR3 region has 15 residues. Unmatched junction bases numbered 6, after V lost 4 bases and J lost 3 bases.

This clone has just one count. V usage is TRBV15 and J usage is TRBJ1-5; D call uncertain. V gave up 0 bases and J gave up 11 bases, with 17 bases separating them. Germline CDR1 is LNHNV and CDR2 is YYDKDF (reference sequence). CDR3 length: 15 residues. In DNA, the CDR3 is TGTGCCACCAGCAGAGATGTGGGAGCGGGGAGGACCCAGCATTTT. Encoded protein: CATSRDVGAGRTQHF. Full variable domain (outside the CDR3, taken from reference TRBV15 and TRBJ1-5): DAMVIQNPRYQVTQFGKPVTLSCSQTLNHNVMYWYQQKSSQAPKLLFHYYDKDFNNEADTPDNFQSRRPNTSFCFLDIRSPGLGDTAMYLCATSRDVGAGRTQHFGDGTRLSIL.

This clone was picked up one time. This chain connects TRBV7-9 to TRBJ2-7; 9 bases map to TRBD1. V was clipped by 5 bases and J by 2 bases; unmatched bases: 4. The CDR3 is made up of 14 amino acids. Looked up from germline, CDR1 is SEHNR and CDR2 is FQNEAQ (reference sequence). The CDR3 DNA follows: TGTGCCAGCAGCACCAGACAGGGGGCCTACGAGCAGTACTTC. Translated: CASSTRQGAYEQYF.

The J gene is TRBJ1-1, the V gene TRBV7-9; tentative D call: TRBD1 (6 bases). V shed 4 bases and J shed 1 base, with 19 bases lying between them. The CDR3 runs 17 residues. Germline assignment: CDR1 SEHNR and CDR2 FQNEAQ (reference sequence). This chain's CDR3 is CASSSLQLTGGNTEAFF. In DNA, the CDR3 is TGTGCCAGCAGCTCCCTTCAATTGACAGGAGGGAACACTGAAGCTTTCTTT.

A note on this clone: This sample includes further DNA sequences coding for the same CDR3. The chain couples TRBV10-2 to TRBJ1-5, with TRBD1 matching over 9 bases. Germline V gives CDR1 WSHSY, CDR2 SAAADI. The length of the CDR3 is 15 residues. Trimming took 4 bases from V and 4 from J; bases not matched to a gene: 5. The CDR3 bases are TGCGCCAGCAGTGGACAGGGGGGTAGTAATCAGCCCCAGCATTTT. Translation gives CASSGQGGSNQPQHF.

The chain has TRBV19 and TRBJ2-7, with 10 bases aligning to TRBD1. V lost 6 bases and J lost 2; bases outside the gene matches: 7. Germline loops: CDR1 LNHDA, CDR2 SQIVND (reference sequence). The CDR3 has 15 residues. CDR3 region: CASSKSGTGAYEQYF. CDR3 in DNA: TGTGCCAGTAGCAAATCCGGGACAGGGGCCTACGAGCAGTACTTC.

The chain joins TRBV5-5 to TRBJ2-1, with a tentative D call TRBD2 (5 bases). The CDR3 loop spans 16 amino acids. Germline CDR1 is SGHKS and CDR2 is YYEKEE (reference sequence). Trimming took off 3 bases at V and 5 bases at J, with 18 bases between the two ends. CDR3 bases: TGTGCCAGCAGCTCTAATTTACTCGGGCGGGACAATGAGCAGTTCTTC. This encodes CASSSNLLGRDNEQFF.

The gene calls are TRBV3-1 (or the pseudogene TRBV3-2) and TRBJ2-2; TRBD2 agrees at 10 bases. CDR1 is LGHDT, CDR2 YNNKEL, per germline (reference sequence). Trimming at V came to 0 bases and at J to 4 bases, leaving 8 bases not matched to a gene. CDR3 length equals 18 residues. The CDR3, as DNA: TGTGCCAGCAGCCAAGATCGAAGGGTAGCGGGAGGCACCGGGGAGCTGTTTTTT. Protein sequence: CASSQDRRVAGGTGELFF.

The chain combines TRBV10-2 with TRBJ2-7; TRBD2 matches at 10 bases. V lost 0 bases, J lost 1 base, and 0 bases stayed unmatched. Germline values: CDR1 WSHSY, CDR2 SAAADI. The CDR3 contains 15 residues. CDR3 residues: CASSESSGRSYEQYF. CDR3 nucleotide sequence: TGCGCCAGCAGTGAGTCTAGCGGGAGGTCCTACGAGCAGTACTTC.

The chain uses TRBV27 and TRBJ1-2; D is ambiguous. The V and J ends lost 0 bases and 3 bases respectively, with 8 bases between them. Germline V gene data show CDR1 as MNHEY and CDR2 as SMNVEV (reference sequence). This CDR3 comprises 14 residues. CDR3 nucleotide sequence: TGTGCCAGCAGTTTATCGGCGACACACTATGGCTACACCTTC. As protein: CASSLSATHYGYTF.

This sequence joins TRBV6-6 and TRBJ2-7; 8 nucleotides align to TRBD2. The CDR3 has 16 amino acids. V dropped 5 bases and J dropped 7; count of bases not matched to a gene: 16. Germline V lookup: CDR1 MNHNY, CDR2 SVGAGI (reference sequence). Here the CDR3 reads CASSMTGADRGGEQYF. As DNA, the CDR3 is TGTGCCAGCAGTATGACTGGAGCGGACCGCGGGGGGGAGCAGTACTTC.

This clone was seen a single time. The CDR3 protein is CASSPQGTGAYEQYF. As DNA, the CDR3 is TGTGCCAGCAGTCCACAAGGGACGGGAGCCTACGAGCAGTACTTC. This sequence joins TRBV27 and TRBJ2-7; D is perhaps TRBD2 (6 bases). Per the germline V gene, CDR1 is MNHEY and CDR2 is SMNVEV (reference sequence). This CDR3 has 15 amino acids. The V gene lost 5 bases and the J gene lost 2 bases, with 16 bases spanning the gap.